What follows are 29 T cell receptor beta chains derived from one specimen sequenced in a study of regulatory T cells in long-lasting Graves disease. Sample time point: persistent/refractory GD, antithyroid drugs over 5 years with positive TRAb. PBMC RNA served as the TCR library source. TCR beta libraries were built with iRepertoire HTBI primers and Arm-PCR of CDR3 regions. MiXCR, applied by TCRdb to the multiplex PCR reads, yields one record per CDR3 protein. The profile covers approximately 440,000 distinct CDR3 sequences, with 23% appearing a single time and about 26% taken by the ten largest. The material was peripheral blood mononuclear cells (PBMCs), obtained when the disease was refractory, from a patient treated with antithyroid drugs. Receptors originate from a female donor with Graves disease.

V gene TRBV5-1 combines with J gene TRBJ2-7, with 9 bases that match TRBD1. After removal of 4 bases from V and 6 bases from J, the junction contained 11 bases not matched to a gene. This CDR3 has 15 residues. Germline CDR1 SGHRS, CDR2 YFSETQ. CDR3 bases: TGCGCCAGCAGCGCAAGTCCGGGACAGGGTATCGAGCAGTACTTC. This gives the protein CASSASPGQGIEQYF.

This chain joins TRBV19 and TRBJ2-2, with 13 bases fitting TRBD2. Germline CDR1 and CDR2: LNHDA and SQIVND (reference sequence). J gave up 3 bases and V 7 bases, and 11 bases lay outside the gene matches. The length of the CDR3 is 18 residues. The CDR3 DNA follows: TGTGCCAGTACCTATTCGGGACTAGCGGGAATGTACACCGGGGAGCTGTTTTTT. Protein product: CASTYSGLAGMYTGELFF.

V gene TRBV6-6 combines with J gene TRBJ1-1, with D tentatively TRBD1 (5 bases). Germline V CDR1 and CDR2: MNHNY, SVGAGI (reference sequence). V shed 0 bases and J shed 8 bases, with 13 bases lying between them. There are 14 residues in the CDR3. DNA of the CDR3: TGTGCCAGCAGTTACTCGGGGCGAGGGGTCGAAGCTTTCTTT. Amino acid sequence: CASSYSGRGVEAFF.

The V gene is TRBV5-1, the J gene TRBJ2-2; 9 bases are a match to TRBD2. Germline V gives CDR1 SGHRS, CDR2 YFSETQ. This CDR3 has 18 residues. V lost 0 bases and J lost 6; bases outside the gene matches: 12. CDR3 loop: CASSLAGSGRGVAGELFF. The CDR3 coding sequence is TGCGCCAGCAGCTTGGCGGGTAGCGGGAGAGGCGTCGCCGGGGAGCTGTTTTTT.

J is TRBJ2-2 and V is TRBV7-9; 7 bases agree with TRBD1. The CDR3 runs to 18 residues. CDR1 is SEHNR, CDR2 FQNEAQ, per germline (reference sequence). J was trimmed by 4 bases and V by 1 base; bases with no gene match: 12. The CDR3 coding sequence is TGTGCCAGCAGCTTAGGGACCGGGACAGTTATCATCACCGGGGAGCTGTTTTTT. Its translation is CASSLGTGTVIITGELFF.

The chain couples TRBV2 to TRBJ2-2, with a tentative D call TRBD2 (6 bases). CDR3 length: 15 residues. Germline CDR1 is SNHLY and CDR2 is FYNNEI. The V end lost 3 bases, the J end lost 5 bases, and 13 bases lay between the germline ends. The CDR3 coding sequence is TGTGCCAGCAGTGATTACGGGAGATTGACCGGGGAGCTGTTTTTT. Translation: CASSDYGRLTGELFF. Complete variable domain (other parts from reference TRBV2 and TRBJ2-2): EPEVTQTPSHQVTQMGQEVILRCVPISNHLYFYWYRQILGQKVEFLVSFYNNEISEKSEIFDDQFSVERPDGSNFTLKIRSTKLEDSAMYFCASSDYGRLTGELFFGEGSRLTVL.

In nucleotides, the CDR3 is TGCAGCGGGAGGACAGGTTTAGCTGAAGCTTTCTTT. Amino acids: CSGRTGLAEAFF. The chain employs TRBV29-1 and TRBJ1-1; 7 bases fit TRBD1. V lost 7 bases and J lost 6; bases outside the gene matches: 8. This CDR3 region has 12 residues. CDR1 and CDR2 from the germline V gene are SQVTM and ANQGSEA.

Remarks on this clonotype: Given a much more abundant clone one base away, this may be a read error. CDR3 amino acids: CASSFTVRAQETQYF. DNA of the CDR3: TGTGCCAGCAGTTTTACCGTCAGGGCACAAGAGACCCAGTACTTC. The chain recombines TRBV6-2 or TRBV6-3 with TRBJ2-5, with a possible D match to TRBD1 (5 bases). Deletions cut 4 bases from V and 2 bases from J, with 14 bases between. Per germline, CDR1 MNHEY and CDR2 SVGEGT. The CDR3 spans 15 residues.

The rearrangement joins TRBV30 to TRBJ1-1; 7 bases line up with TRBD1. V lost 3 bases to trimming and J lost 0 bases; unmatched junction nucleotides: 7. CDR3 size: 15 residues. The germline CDR1 and CDR2 sequences are GTSNPN and SVGIG (reference sequence). The CDR3 DNA is TGTGCCTGGAGAAAACGGGACAGACTGAACACTGAAGCTTTCTTT. It encodes CAWRKRDRLNTEAFF.

This chain links TRBV7-3 with TRBJ2-3, with 9 bases aligning to TRBD1. The trim removed 5 bases at V and 4 bases at J, leaving 7 bases unmatched. Germline assignment: CDR1 SGHTA and CDR2 FQGTGA. The CDR3 loop spans 15 amino acids. The CDR3 DNA reads as TGTGCCAGCAGCGAACAGGGGGCGGTAGCAGATACGCAGTATTTT. This encodes CASSEQGAVADTQYF. Full variable domain (rest looked up from reference TRBV7-3 and TRBJ2-3): GAGVSQTPSNKVTEKGKYVELRCDPISGHTALYWYRQSLGQGPEFLIYFQGTGAADDSGLPNDRFFAVRPEGSVSTLKIQRTERGDSAVYLCASSEQGAVADTQYFGPGTRLTVL.

This clonotype was recorded once. The chain carries TRBV5-1 and TRBJ1-1; D may be TRBD1 (6 bases). Germline CDR1 reads SGHRS; CDR2 reads YFSETQ. Trimming removed 0 bases at V and 1 base at J, with 10 bases between. The CDR3 runs 15 residues. CDR3 sequence: CASSLVQGSNTEAFF. The CDR3 DNA follows: TGCGCCAGCAGCTTGGTCCAGGGGTCGAACACTGAAGCTTTCTTT.

This clonotype was picked up a small number of times. J is TRBJ1-2 and V is TRBV29-1, with D possibly TRBD1 on 6 matching bases. Germline CDR1 is SQVTM and CDR2 is ANQGSEA. This CDR3 contains 12 residues. The V end lost 4 bases, the J end lost 4 bases, and 10 bases lay between the germline ends. CDR3: CSVGGAGYGYTF. In DNA, the CDR3 is TGCAGCGTTGGGGGGGCAGGCTATGGCTACACCTTC.

Ten or more counts support this clonotype. This rearrangement joins TRBV30 to TRBJ2-7, with unresolved D. Germline CDR1 reads GTSNPN; CDR2 reads SVGIG (reference sequence). V dropped 4 bases and J dropped 4 bases, with 8 bases sitting between them. This CDR3 comprises 11 residues. The CDR3 is CAWIDGYEQYF. The CDR3 DNA reads TGTGCCTGGATTGACGGGTACGAGCAGTACTTC.

The chain joins TRBV6-1 to TRBJ2-4; 8 bases line up with TRBD1. With V trimmed by 6 bases and J by 6 bases, 4 bases remained unmatched. This CDR3 spans 13 amino acids. Germline lookup yields CDR1 MNHNS and CDR2 SASEGT. Here the CDR3 DNA reads TGTGCCAGCAGCGGACAGGGCGGAAACATTCAGTACTTC. It yields the protein CASSGQGGNIQYF.

This clonotype was observed many times. The chain links TRBV7-9 to TRBJ2-7; D is undetermined. The CDR3 runs to 12 residues. Per germline, CDR1 SEHNR and CDR2 FQNEAQ (reference sequence). V was trimmed by 5 bases and J by 7 bases, leaving 12 bases between them. The CDR3 DNA is TGTGCCAGCAGCCAAACCTTGGATGAGCAGTACTTC. This codes for CASSQTLDEQYF.

The V and J genes are TRBV20-1 and TRBJ1-3; TRBD1 agrees at 10 bases. This CDR3 contains 15 residues. Unmatched junction bases numbered 2, after V lost 3 bases and J lost 0 bases. The germline V gene encodes CDR1 DFQATT and CDR2 SNEGSKA (reference sequence). The CDR3 sequence is CSASGQGVSGNTIYF. The CDR3 nucleotides read TGCAGTGCTAGTGGACAGGGGGTCTCTGGAAACACCATATATTTT.

This chain links TRBV7-9 with TRBJ2-2, with TRBD1 matching over 12 bases. The trim removed 5 bases at V and 6 bases at J, leaving 10 bases unmatched. Germline lookup yields CDR1 SEHNR and CDR2 FQNEAQ (reference sequence). The CDR3 has 17 residues. The CDR3 nucleotides read TGTGCCAGCAGCCTCGGGACAGGGGGCGCCTCCTCCGGGGAGCTGTTTTTT. This translates into CASSLGTGGASSGELFF. Full variable domain (missing parts from reference TRBV7-9 and TRBJ2-2): DTGVSQNPRHKITKRGQNVTFRCDPISEHNRLYWYRQTLGQGPEFLTYFQNEAQLEKSRLLSDRFSAERPKGSFSTLEIQRTEQGDSAMYLCASSLGTGGASSGELFFGEGSRLTVL.

As DNA, the CDR3 is TGCAGCGTTGACACGGACTACGAGCAGTACTTC. Its translation: CSVDTDYEQYF. The chain recombines TRBV29-1 with TRBJ2-7; D unclear. Germline CDR1 reads SQVTM; CDR2 reads ANQGSEA. Between the trimmed V and J ends, which lost 3 bases and 3 bases, there was a span of 6 bases. This CDR3 comprises 11 residues.

The chain recombines TRBV28 with TRBJ2-6, with D perhaps TRBD1 or TRBD2 (5 bases each). V was pared by 4 bases and J by 1 base, with 17 bases between. CDR3 length: 18 amino acids. Germline V gene sequence: CDR1 MDHEN, CDR2 SYDVKM. CDR3: CASSSQSGTLSGANVLTF. In DNA, the CDR3 is TGTGCCAGCAGTTCCCAGTCCGGGACCCTATCTGGGGCCAACGTCCTGACTTTC. Supplemented by reference TRBV28 and TRBJ2-6, the full variable domain reads DVKVTQSSRYLVKRTGEKVFLECVQDMDHENMFWYRQDPGLGLRLIYFSYDVKMKEKGDIPEGYSVSREKKERFSLILESASTNQTSMYLCASSSQSGTLSGANVLTFGAGSRLTVL.

This clonotype was detected ten times or more. The chain combines TRBV5-6 with TRBJ2-5; TRBD1 agrees at 7 bases. This CDR3 is 13 amino acids long. Germline V gene data show CDR1 as SGHDT and CDR2 as YYEEEE. Unmatched junction bases numbered 9, after V lost 3 bases and J lost 10 bases. The CDR3, as DNA: TGTGCCAGCAGCTCTACACTGGACAGGAACCAGTACTTC. Residues: CASSSTLDRNQYF. Combining the CDR3 with reference TRBV5-6 and TRBJ2-5 gives the whole variable domain DAGVTQSPTHLIKTRGQQVTLRCSPKSGHDTVSWYQQALGQGPQFIFQYYEEEERQRGNFPDRFSGHQFPNYSSELNVNALLLGDSALYLCASSSTLDRNQYFGPGTRLLVL.

This clonotype occurred many times. This chain connects TRBV28 to TRBJ1-1, with TRBD1 matching 9 bases. CDR3 length: 13 amino acids. Germline CDR1 reads MDHEN; CDR2 reads SYDVKM. With V trimmed by 6 bases and J by 7 bases, 6 bases remained unmatched. The CDR3 bases are TGTGCCAGCAGGCCGGGGACAGGGCGTGAAGCTTTCTTT. Its translation: CASRPGTGREAFF.

This clonotype came up many times. The chain joins TRBV7-8 to TRBJ1-1, with 10 bases aligning to TRBD1. V was pared by 1 base and J by 0 bases, with 2 bases of the junction left unmatched. The germline CDR1 and CDR2 sequences are SGHVS and FQNEAQ. The CDR3 is 16 amino acids. CDR3 protein: CASSLGTGGMNTEAFF. The CDR3 DNA follows: TGTGCCAGCAGCTTAGGGACAGGGGGAATGAACACTGAAGCTTTCTTT. Supplemented by reference TRBV7-8 and TRBJ1-1, the full variable domain reads GAGVSQSPRYKVAKRGQDVALRCDPISGHVSLFWYQQALGQGPEFLTYFQNEAQLDKSGLPSDRFFAERPEGSVSTLKIQRTQQEDSAVYLCASSLGTGGMNTEAFFGQGTRLTVV.

This clonotype has a count of ten or more. CDR3 protein: CASSLVGDSWGSETQYF. The CDR3 nucleotides read TGTGCCAGCAGTTTAGTTGGAGATAGCTGGGGTAGCGAGACCCAGTACTTC. V gene TRBV6-5 combines with J gene TRBJ2-5; D call uncertain. Germline CDR1 MNHEY, CDR2 SVGAGI. Trimming took 4 bases from V and 5 from J, leaving 23 bases between them. CDR3 length: 17 residues.

The chain recombines TRBV7-2 with TRBJ1-2, with D perhaps TRBD1 (5 bases). Trimming removed 4 bases at V and 5 bases at J, with 14 bases between. Germline CDR1 SGHTA, CDR2 FQGNSA. The length of the CDR3 is 14 residues. This CDR3 reads CASSSTDLLYGYTF. The CDR3 DNA reads as TGTGCCAGCAGCTCGACAGACCTCTTATATGGCTACACCTTC.

This clonotype occurred a few times. A much larger clone is a single base away; this may be a read error. The conserved phenylalanine or tryptophan normally closing the CDR3 is absent here, so this likely arose from a read error. The chain recombines TRBV28 with TRBJ2-2; a weak D match, TRBD1 (5 bases). Trimming shortened V by 6 bases and J by 8 bases, and 22 bases separated the two germline ends. CDR3 size: 16 residues. CDR1 MDHEN and CDR2 SYDVKM come from the germline V gene. The CDR3 reads CASRYGQGSFWGELFY. The CDR3, as DNA: TGTGCCAGCAGATACGGCCAGGGATCCTTCTGGGGGGAGCTGTTTTAT.

In this sample, this clonotype turned up many times. The chain combines TRBV7-8 with TRBJ2-5, with D uncertain. The V end was cut by 1 base, the J end by 5 bases, with 14 bases between. This CDR3 has 15 amino acids. Germline V gene sequence: CDR1 SGHVS, CDR2 FQNEAQ. This CDR3 reads CASSLVRFSMETQYF. Written as DNA, the CDR3 is TGTGCCAGCAGCTTAGTTCGATTCTCGATGGAGACCCAGTACTTC. Drawing the rest from reference TRBV7-8 and TRBJ2-5, the complete variable domain is GAGVSQSPRYKVAKRGQDVALRCDPISGHVSLFWYQQALGQGPEFLTYFQNEAQLDKSGLPSDRFFAERPEGSVSTLKIQRTQQEDSAVYLCASSLVRFSMETQYFGPGTRLLVL.

This clonotype has ten or more counts. This chain connects TRBV6-1 to TRBJ1-2; unclear D gene. Deletions cut 5 bases from V and 6 bases from J, with 10 bases between. Germline V gene lookup returns CDR1 MNHNS and CDR2 SASEGT. This CDR3 is 12 amino acids long. The CDR3 protein is CASSKLEHGYTF. CDR3 coding DNA: TGTGCCAGCAGTAAACTCGAACATGGCTACACCTTC.

In its sample, this clonotype was seen many times. J is TRBJ1-5 and V is TRBV7-2, with D perhaps TRBD1 (6 bases). The germline CDR1 and CDR2 sequences are SGHTA and FQGNSA. The CDR3 covers 12 residues. V was pared by 4 bases and J by 8 bases, with 9 bases between. CDR3 nucleotides: TGTGCCAGCAGCTCTAACAGGGAGCCCCAGCATTTT. Amino acid sequence: CASSSNREPQHF.

This clonotype was observed at least ten times. The genes are TRBV20-1 and TRBJ2-7, with 10 bases lining up with TRBD2. The CDR3 spans 14 residues. CDR1 is DFQATT and CDR2 is SNEGSKA in the germline V gene (reference sequence). V gave up 5 bases and J gave up 3 bases; unmatched junction bases: 7. The CDR3 bases are TGCAGTGCTTTTCGGACTAGCGGTAACTACGAGCAGTACTTC. Translation gives CSAFRTSGNYEQYF.